Below are 7 T cell receptor beta chains sequenced from a single sample in a study of vaccination and CD4 T cells after COVID-19. Their cognate antigens are unknown. Sequence data for DNA of cultured CD4+ T cells were generated by the Oncomine TCR Beta short-read assay. One entry per CDR3 protein, called by TCRdb with MiXCR from the PCR reads. Altogether about 15,000 distinct CDR3 sequences are present, around 60% being singletons, with the ten largest covering 6.2%. As to treatment: roughly ten-day PBMC culture with coronavirus spike peptide pools or control peptides (ViraFEST assay). The sample was CD4+ T cells from blood, cultured in vitro. These receptors originate from a human donor who had recovered from COVID-19.

V and J are TRBV12-5 and TRBJ2-1, with 7 bases identical to TRBD1. J was trimmed by 8 bases and V by 4 bases; bases with no gene match: 8. This CDR3 contains 14 residues. The germline V gene encodes CDR1 LGHNT and CDR2 FRNRAP. DNA of the CDR3: TGTGCTAGTGGTTGGGGACAGCCTATCGATGAGCAGTTCTTC. This translates into CASGWGQPIDEQFF.

V and J are TRBV6-1 and TRBJ1-5, with unresolved D. This CDR3 is 13 amino acids long. V was shortened by 0 bases and J by 5 bases, with 5 bases between the two germline ends. The V gene's germline CDR1 is MNHNS and CDR2 SASEGT. CDR3 coding DNA: TGTGCCAGCAGTGAAGCCAGGCATCAGCCCCAGCATTTT. Translation gives CASSEARHQPQHF.

The genes are TRBV27 and TRBJ2-1; D is possibly TRBD1 (5 bases). Trimming pared 5 bases from V and 4 bases from J, leaving 12 bases between. The CDR3 length is 14 residues. Germline V gene sequence: CDR1 MNHEY, CDR2 SMNVEV (reference sequence). CDR3 residues: CASSPMTAYNEQFF. CDR3 sequence (DNA): TGTGCCAGCAGTCCAATGACAGCTTACAATGAGCAGTTCTTC.

The rearrangement joins TRBV10-3 to TRBJ1-2, with no clear D. V lost 2 bases and J 5 bases, leaving 18 bases between the germline ends. Germline CDR1 and CDR2: ENHRY and SYGVKD. This CDR3 has 16 residues. The CDR3 region is CAISERRADLKYGYTF. CDR3 nucleotides: TGTGCCATCAGTGAGAGACGGGCTGACCTTAAGTATGGCTACACCTTC.

V gene TRBV11-2 combines with J gene TRBJ2-3, with a tentative D call TRBD2 (6 bases). V lost 1 base, J lost 0 bases, and 11 bases lay in between. CDR3 length: 16 amino acids. Germline CDR1 SGHAT, CDR2 FQNNGV. Here the CDR3 DNA reads TGTGCCAGCAGCTTAGTGAGCGGGCAGAGCACAGATACGCAGTATTTT. Protein product: CASSLVSGQSTDTQYF.

This sequence joins TRBV7-2 and TRBJ1-4; D call uncertain. The length of the CDR3 is 13 residues. Germline CDR1 reads SGHTA; CDR2 reads FQGNSA. Trimming took 0 bases from V and 5 from J, leaving 4 bases between them. CDR3 nucleotides: TGTGCCAGCAGCTTAGCTGGGAATGAAAAACTGTTTTTT. Translated, it gives CASSLAGNEKLFF.

The chain carries TRBV10-3 and TRBJ1-1, with D uncertain. Germline CDR1 reads ENHRY; CDR2 reads SYGVKD. V was trimmed by 0 bases and J by 4 bases, leaving 15 bases between them. The CDR3 is made up of 16 amino acids. The CDR3 sequence: CAISESREVRGTEAFF. The DNA for the CDR3 is TGTGCCATCAGTGAGTCTAGGGAGGTTCGGGGCACTGAAGCTTTCTTT.